The 3 T cell receptor beta chains below come from one sample, sequenced in a study of shared clonotypes between healthy human individuals. Some clones are missing from TCRdb's copy, which holds only in-frame ones; the method was immunoSEQ multiplex PCR. Of roughly 1,000,000 clones listed, about 84% were seen once; the top ten hold roughly 0.55%. The sequenced sample consisted of memory CD4+ T cells from PBMCs. As for subset: CD45RA-negative fraction. The receptor set was obtained from a young man in good health. Some clones in this sample may be carry-over from other donors' samples.

The chain employs TRBV6-1 and TRBJ1-1; unclear D gene. The CDR3 extends over 15 amino acids. Trimming took 1 base from V and 1 from J, leaving 10 bases between them. CDR1 and CDR2 from the germline V gene are MNHNS and SASEGT. In nucleotides, the CDR3 is TGTGCCAGCAGTGAAGTAGGCGGGAAGAACACTGAAGCTTTCTTT. Encoded protein: CASSEVGGKNTEAFF.

This rearrangement joins TRBV30 to TRBJ2-3; D gene unclear. The CDR3 is 11 residues long. Germline V gene sequence: CDR1 GTSNPN, CDR2 SVGIG (reference sequence). Between the trimmed V and J ends, which lost 5 bases and 5 bases, there was a span of 8 bases. This chain's CDR3 is CAWPLGDTQYF. The CDR3 region has the DNA TGTGCCTGGCCACTCGGAGATACGCAGTATTTT.

The gene calls are TRBV5-1 and TRBJ2-2; 7 bases line up with TRBD1. The CDR3 sequence is 15 residues long. After removal of 4 bases from V and 6 bases from J, the junction contained 9 bases not matched to a gene. CDR1 is SGHRS and CDR2 is YFSETQ in the germline V gene. The CDR3 DNA sequence: TGCGCCAGCAGCCCGTCCTCCACAGGGGCCGGGGAGCTGTTTTTT. It yields the protein CASSPSSTGAGELFF.